The 23 T cell receptor beta chains presented below share a single source sample, sequenced in a study of shared clonotypes between healthy human individuals. Produced via immunoSEQ multiplex PCR; TCRdb's table is partial and in-frame only. The sample gives millions of clones, 85% to 95% of which show up once; over 0.12% is in the top ten. The sequencing input was naive CD4+ T cells sorted from blood. Subset specified: CD45RA+ positively selected. The receptors come from a man between 18 and 29 years old in good health.

This chain connects TRBV29-1 to TRBJ1-2; 7 bases align to TRBD1. The V gene end was trimmed by 3 bases and the J gene end by 4 bases; junction bases not matched to a gene: 8. The length of the CDR3 is 14 residues. CDR1 is SQVTM and CDR2 is ANQGSEA in the germline V gene. CDR3 sequence (DNA): TGCAGCGTTGATTTTCCCGCAGGGGGCTATGGCTACACCTTC. Translating gives CSVDFPAGGYGYTF.

The CDR3 spells CASSPLPTREQYF. The CDR3 nucleotides are TGTGCCAGCAGCCCTCTTCCCACGCGCGAGCAGTACTTC. V gene TRBV6-1 combines with J gene TRBJ2-5; D call uncertain. Matching the DNA end better, TRBJ2-7 makes the J call doubtful. CDR1 and CDR2 from the germline V gene are MNHNS and SASEGT. The CDR3 is 13 residues long.

V and J are TRBV7-2 and TRBJ1-2, with a weak D call TRBD1 (5 bases). The CDR3 length is 15 residues. The ends were cut back, 1 base at V and 4 bases at J, with 13 bases in the middle. CDR1 and CDR2 (germline): SGHTA, FQGNSA. DNA of the CDR3: TGTGCCAGCAGCTTAGTCGAGGGGATCGGCTATGGCTACACCTTC. Translated: CASSLVEGIGYGYTF.

V gene TRBV4-2 combines with J gene TRBJ2-7; no clear D. The germline V and J ends were trimmed by 0 bases and 0 bases, with 6 bases remaining between them. There are 14 residues in the CDR3. The germline CDR1 and CDR2 sequences are LGHNA and YNFKEQ. The CDR3: CASSQDWSSYEQYF. CDR3 bases: TGTGCCAGCAGCCAAGACTGGAGCTCCTACGAGCAGTACTTC.

The chain carries TRBV7-2 and TRBJ1-6; 7 positions agree with TRBD1. The germline V gene has CDR1 SGHTA and CDR2 FQGNSA. The CDR3 runs to 15 residues. Losses at the gene ends were 6 bases for V and 7 bases for J; bases not matched to a gene: 9. CDR3 DNA: TGTGCCAGCAGAAGAGCCGGGACAGAAAATTCACCCCTCCACTTT. This translates into CASRRAGTENSPLHF.

This clone was seen once. The chain employs TRBV5-4 and TRBJ2-1; D is ambiguous. The CDR3 is 12 amino acids. CDR1 and CDR2 (germline): SGHNT, YYREEE (reference sequence). V was shortened by 2 bases and J by 4 bases, with 4 bases between the two germline ends. This CDR3 is CASSFEYNEQFF. The CDR3 region has the DNA TGTGCCAGCAGCTTTGAATACAATGAGCAGTTCTTC.

This CDR3 reads CASSLQVPPYEQYF. The CDR3 region has the DNA TGTGCCAGCAGTTTGCAGGTGCCCCCCTACGAGCAGTACTTC. The chain employs TRBV28 and TRBJ2-7, with D hard to call. This CDR3 spans 14 amino acids. The V gene lost 3 bases and the J gene lost 2 bases, with 11 bases spanning the gap. The germline V gene encodes CDR1 MDHEN and CDR2 SYDVKM.

The V call is TRBV6-1, the J call TRBJ1-2; D gene unclear. Germline V gene data show CDR1 as MNHNS and CDR2 as SASEGT. The length of the CDR3 is 14 residues. V was clipped by 0 bases and J by 8 bases, with 13 bases between them. CDR3 loop: CASSEAYGGRGYTF. The CDR3 DNA sequence: TGTGCCAGCAGTGAAGCGTACGGCGGACGAGGCTACACCTTC.

CDR3 in amino acids: CASSESYKQETQYF. CDR3 nucleotide sequence: TGCGCCAGCAGTGAGTCGTACAAACAAGAGACCCAGTACTTC. The chain combines TRBV10-2 with TRBJ2-5; no clear D gene. The CDR3 has 14 amino acids. Germline V CDR1 and CDR2: WSHSY, SAAADI. The V gene lost 0 bases and the J gene lost 2 bases, with 7 bases spanning the gap.

The rearrangement uses TRBV11-2 and TRBJ2-2, with TRBD1 identical over 9 bases. The germline V gene encodes CDR1 SGHAT and CDR2 FQNNGV. This CDR3 is built from 16 residues. V shed 3 bases and J 6 bases; nucleotides not matched to a gene: 8. The CDR3 region has the DNA TGTGCCAGCAGCTTTGGGGACAGGGATAGGGCCGGGGAGCTGTTTTTT. This encodes CASSFGDRDRAGELFF.

This chain connects TRBV2 to TRBJ2-5; tentatively, D is TRBD2 (7 bases). Trimming left V 8 bases short and J 4 bases short, with 14 bases between. The CDR3 is 13 amino acids. CDR1 is SNHLY and CDR2 is FYNNEI in the germline V gene. The CDR3 reads CASEGGRGETQYF. In DNA form, the CDR3 reads TGTGCCAGCGAGGGGGGGAGGGGAGAGACCCAGTACTTC.

This chain joins TRBV5-1 and TRBJ2-7, with 8 bases aligning to TRBD2. Germline CDR1 is SGHRS and CDR2 is YFSETQ. The trim removed 0 bases at V and 6 bases at J, leaving 8 bases unmatched. The CDR3 runs 15 residues. For the CDR3, the DNA is TGCGCCAGCAGCTTGGCCGGGAGCGGGGGCCGCGAGCAGTACTTC. This encodes CASSLAGSGGREQYF. The full variable domain, its missing parts supplied by reference TRBV5-1 and TRBJ2-7, is KAGVTQTPRYLIKTRGQQVTLSCSPISGHRSVSWYQQTPGQGLQFLFEYFSETQRNKGNFPGRFSGRQFSNSRSEMNVSTLELGDSALYLCASSLAGSGGREQYFGPGTRLTVT.

The chain couples TRBV6-4 to TRBJ1-6; 7 nucleotides agree with TRBD1. With 0 bases clipped from V and 11 bases from J, the junction kept 7 bases outside the gene matches. This CDR3 is built from 15 residues. Germline CDR1 reads MRHNA; CDR2 reads SNTAGT. In DNA, the CDR3 is TGTGCCAGCAGTGACTCGAATGCAGGGGGGACACCCCTCCACTTT. Translating it yields CASSDSNAGGTPLHF.

The gene calls are TRBV30 and TRBJ2-7, with D tentatively TRBD2 (6 bases). CDR1 GTSNPN and CDR2 SVGIG come from the germline V gene (reference sequence). V lost 0 bases, J lost 7 bases, and 19 bases lay in between. The CDR3 extends over 15 amino acids. CDR3 loop: CAWSVRTSWEREQYF. For the CDR3, the DNA is TGTGCCTGGAGTGTGCGTACTAGCTGGGAACGTGAGCAGTACTTC.

The chain carries TRBV18 and TRBJ2-1; D ambiguous. With 5 bases removed from V and 4 bases from J, the gap between germline ends came to 12 bases. The CDR3 runs to 14 residues. The V gene's germline CDR1 is KGHSH and CDR2 LQKENI. The CDR3 sequence: CASSSQRYYNEQFF. The CDR3 DNA reads TGTGCCAGCTCATCCCAGCGTTATTACAATGAGCAGTTCTTC.

V gene TRBV6-1 combines with J gene TRBJ2-5; D possibly uses TRBD1 or TRBD2 (5 bases each). Trimming removed 5 bases from V and 4 bases from J, with 17 bases in between. Germline CDR1 MNHNS, CDR2 SASEGT. CDR3 size: 15 residues. The CDR3: CASSPNPGPRETQYF. Here the CDR3 DNA reads TGTGCCAGCAGTCCCAACCCGGGGCCCCGAGAGACCCAGTACTTC.

This chain links TRBV29-1 with TRBJ2-3; tentative D call: TRBD2 (5 bases). Trimming stripped 6 bases from V and 4 bases from J, with 17 bases between. Germline CDR1 is SQVTM and CDR2 is ANQGSEA. The CDR3 covers 14 residues. CDR3 DNA sequence: TGCAGCGTCAACACTTACGGGAAGGCAGATACGCAGTATTTT. It codes for CSVNTYGKADTQYF.

J is TRBJ1-2 and V is TRBV19; perhaps TRBD1 as D (6 bases). The CDR3 runs to 14 residues. The germline V gene encodes CDR1 LNHDA and CDR2 SQIVND (reference sequence). The V end lost 3 bases, the J end lost 4 bases, and 12 bases lay between the germline ends. CDR3 protein: CASSIPGAAYGYTF. The CDR3 DNA follows: TGTGCCAGTAGTATCCCAGGGGCTGCCTATGGCTACACCTTC.

This clone was seen more than once but under ten times. The chain has TRBV4-1 and TRBJ2-1; D is possibly TRBD1 or TRBD2 (6 bases each). CDR1 is MGHRA and CDR2 is YSYEKL in the germline V gene. Deletions cut 0 bases from V and 0 bases from J, with 9 bases between. This CDR3 spans 16 amino acids. This CDR3 reads CASSQDGGLSYNEQFF. CDR3 in DNA: TGCGCCAGCAGCCAAGATGGGGGGCTCTCCTACAATGAGCAGTTCTTC.

The rearrangement joins TRBV18 to TRBJ2-2, with D uncertain. The length of the CDR3 is 15 residues. CDR1 is KGHSH, CDR2 LQKENI, per germline. V lost 3 bases, J lost 2 bases, and 10 bases lay in between. CDR3: CASSPELPNTGELFF. CDR3 coding DNA: TGTGCCAGCTCACCCGAACTCCCAAACACCGGGGAGCTGTTTTTT.

This chain uses TRBV7-9 with TRBJ2-1; D perhaps matches TRBD1 (5 bases). The CDR3 extends over 15 amino acids. Germline V gene data show CDR1 as SEHNR and CDR2 as FQNEAQ (reference sequence). The V gene lost 2 bases and the J gene lost 5 bases, with 13 bases spanning the gap. CDR3 residues: CASSLYGQGNNEQFF. CDR3 DNA: TGTGCCAGCAGCTTATACGGTCAGGGTAACAATGAGCAGTTCTTC.

To note about this clone: Other DNA sequences within the sample encode an identical CDR3. The J gene is TRBJ2-7, the V gene TRBV6-5; 7 bases agree with TRBD2. The CDR3 loop spans 16 amino acids. Germline V CDR1 and CDR2: MNHEY, SVGAGI. V shed 3 bases, J shed 1 base, and the junction held 9 bases outside the gene matches. CDR3 sequence: CASSYRAGVGSYEQYF. CDR3 nucleotides: TGTGCCAGCAGTTATAGGGCGGGAGTTGGGTCCTACGAGCAGTACTTC.

The chain has TRBV19 and TRBJ2-6, with 7 bases that match TRBD1. J was trimmed by 1 base and V by 6 bases; bases with no gene match: 6. This CDR3 is 16 amino acids long. Germline CDR1 LNHDA, CDR2 SQIVND (reference sequence). CDR3 bases: TGTGCCAGTAGCCCACAGGGGTTGTCTGGGGCCAACGTCCTGACTTTC. Translating gives CASSPQGLSGANVLTF.